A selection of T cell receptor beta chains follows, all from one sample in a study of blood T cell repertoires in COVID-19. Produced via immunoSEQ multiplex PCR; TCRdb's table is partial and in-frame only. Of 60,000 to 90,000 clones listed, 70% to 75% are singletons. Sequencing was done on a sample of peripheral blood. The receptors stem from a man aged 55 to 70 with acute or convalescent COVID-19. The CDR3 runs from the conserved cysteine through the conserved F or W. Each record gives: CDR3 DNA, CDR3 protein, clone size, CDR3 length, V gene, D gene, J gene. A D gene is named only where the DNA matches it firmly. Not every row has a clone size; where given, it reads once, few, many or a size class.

CDR3 DNA: TGTGCCAGCAGCGGACAGGGAGGGGGTACTGAAGCTTTCTTT
CDR3 protein: CASSGQGGGTEAFF
clone size: -
CDR3 length: 14
V gene: TRBV5-6
D gene: TRBD1
J gene: TRBJ1-1

CDR3 DNA: TGCGCCAGCAGCCAACTTGCGGGGGGGGGCCGGGAGACCCAGTACTTC
CDR3 protein: CASSQLAGGGRETQYF
clone size: -
CDR3 length: 16
V gene: TRBV4-1
D gene: TRBD2
J gene: TRBJ2-5

CDR3 DNA: TGTGCCATCAAATTGCGCTTGGATGGCTACACCTTC
CDR3 protein: CAIKLRLDGYTF
clone size: few
CDR3 length: 12
V gene: TRBV10-3
D gene: -
J gene: TRBJ1-2

CDR3 DNA: TGTGCCAGCAGTCGTCAGGGTGGTGAAGCTTTCTTT
CDR3 protein: CASSRQGGEAFF
clone size: -
CDR3 length: 12
V gene: TRBV6-5
D gene: -
J gene: TRBJ1-1

CDR3 DNA: TGTGCCAGCACCCTAGCGGGCCAGGGGAATTCACCCCTCCACTTT
CDR3 protein: CASTLAGQGNSPLHF
clone size: few
CDR3 length: 15
V gene: TRBV13
D gene: -
J gene: TRBJ1-6

CDR3 DNA: TGTGCCTGGACCGTTCGACTGGACACTGAAGCTTTCTTT
CDR3 protein: CAWTVRLDTEAFF
clone size: -
CDR3 length: 13
V gene: TRBV30
D gene: -
J gene: TRBJ1-1

CDR3 DNA: TGTGCCAGCTCCGGGACAGGGAAGGAGGGGGATGAAAAACTGTTTTTT
CDR3 protein: CASSGTGKEGDEKLFF
clone size: -
CDR3 length: 16
V gene: TRBV19
D gene: TRBD1
J gene: TRBJ1-4

CDR3 DNA: TGTGCCAGCAGCCCTCGGGAACCGGACCTTAGCACCGGGGAGCTGTTTTTT
CDR3 protein: CASSPREPDLSTGELFF
clone size: -
CDR3 length: 17
V gene: TRBV3-1/TRBV3-2
D gene: -
J gene: TRBJ2-2

CDR3 DNA: TGTGCCAGCAGCCAGACGGGGGTTGCTGATACGCAGTATTTT
CDR3 protein: CASSQTGVADTQYF
clone size: -
CDR3 length: 14
V gene: TRBV7-2
D gene: -
J gene: TRBJ2-3

CDR3 DNA: TGTGCCAGCCGTTTTGGCCCGTATTCACCCCTCCACTTT
CDR3 protein: CASRFGPYSPLHF
clone size: -
CDR3 length: 13
V gene: TRBV27
D gene: -
J gene: TRBJ1-6

CDR3 DNA: TGTGCCAGTAGCCAGACAGAGCGCTATGGCTACACCTTC
CDR3 protein: CASSQTERYGYTF
clone size: few
CDR3 length: 13
V gene: TRBV19
D gene: -
J gene: TRBJ1-2

CDR3 DNA: TGCGCCAGCAGGCCGACTCCGCTCTCCTACGAGCAGTACTTC
CDR3 protein: CASRPTPLSYEQYF
clone size: -
CDR3 length: 14
V gene: TRBV10-2
D gene: -
J gene: TRBJ2-7

CDR3 DNA: TGCGCCAGCAGCTTGGCAGGAACAGGGTTCGAGACCCAGTACTTC
CDR3 protein: CASSLAGTGFETQYF
clone size: -
CDR3 length: 15
V gene: TRBV5-1
D gene: -
J gene: TRBJ2-5

CDR3 DNA: TGTGCCAGCACTAGGGGGACAGGGGCGACCTACGAGCAGTACTTC
CDR3 protein: CASTRGTGATYEQYF
clone size: -
CDR3 length: 15
V gene: TRBV27
D gene: TRBD1
J gene: TRBJ2-7

CDR3 DNA: TGTGCCAGCAGCTTGGGACAGGCTGAAGAGACCCAGTACTTC
CDR3 protein: CASSLGQAEETQYF
clone size: once
CDR3 length: 14
V gene: TRBV5-4
D gene: -
J gene: TRBJ2-5

CDR3 DNA: TGCGCCAGCAGTCGGACAGGGGAGTTGAACACTGAAGCTTTCTTT
CDR3 protein: CASSRTGELNTEAFF
clone size: -
CDR3 length: 15
V gene: TRBV10-2
D gene: TRBD1
J gene: TRBJ1-1

CDR3 DNA: TGTGCCAGTAGTATAGATCGACCACTAAGGGGTGGCTACACCTTC
CDR3 protein: CASSIDRPLRGGYTF
clone size: once
CDR3 length: 15
V gene: TRBV19
D gene: -
J gene: TRBJ1-2

CDR3 DNA: TGTGCCAGCAGCCCCCGACAGACCCGAAGCTCTGGGGCCAACGTCCTGACTTTC
CDR3 protein: CASSPRQTRSSGANVLTF
clone size: -
CDR3 length: 18
V gene: TRBV5-5
D gene: -
J gene: TRBJ2-6

CDR3 DNA: TGTGCCAGCAGCTCGGCGCTGACTAGCGGGAGGGCCGGAGAGCAGTTCTTC
CDR3 protein: CASSSALTSGRAGEQFF
clone size: -
CDR3 length: 17
V gene: TRBV5-5
D gene: TRBD2
J gene: TRBJ2-1

CDR3 DNA: TGTGCCAGCAGTTTTGTCGCAGTGGCCAACGTCCTGACTTTC
CDR3 protein: CASSFVAVANVLTF
clone size: -
CDR3 length: 14
V gene: TRBV28
D gene: -
J gene: TRBJ2-6

CDR3 DNA: TGTGCCAGCAGTGACTCGAGTCGATATGGCTACACCTTC
CDR3 protein: CASSDSSRYGYTF
clone size: -
CDR3 length: 13
V gene: TRBV6-4
D gene: -
J gene: TRBJ1-2

CDR3 DNA: TGTGCCTGGCAGACAAAAACCAGAAAGCGGGCCGGGGAGCTGTTTTTT
CDR3 protein: CAWQTKTRKRAGELFF
clone size: -
CDR3 length: 16
V gene: TRBV30
D gene: -
J gene: TRBJ2-2

CDR3 DNA: TGCGCCAGCAGCTTATCACAGGGAGGGTGGGCGAACACTGAAGCTTTCTTT
CDR3 protein: CASSLSQGGWANTEAFF
clone size: few
CDR3 length: 17
V gene: TRBV5-1
D gene: -
J gene: TRBJ1-1

CDR3 DNA: TGTGCCAGCAGCCGACAAGAGAACACTGAAGCTTTCTTT
CDR3 protein: CASSRQENTEAFF
clone size: few
CDR3 length: 13
V gene: TRBV2
D gene: -
J gene: TRBJ1-1

CDR3 DNA: TGTGCCAGCATGCCCGCGGCCGGAAATGAAAAACTGTTTTTT
CDR3 protein: CASMPAAGNEKLFF
clone size: -
CDR3 length: 14
V gene: TRBV25-1
D gene: -
J gene: TRBJ1-4

CDR3 DNA: TGTGCCAGCAGCTTAGGGGCGGATGAGCAGTTCTTC
CDR3 protein: CASSLGADEQFF
clone size: -
CDR3 length: 12
V gene: TRBV7-3
D gene: -
J gene: TRBJ2-1

CDR3 DNA: TGTGCCTGGAGAATAGGGGGAGAGTCAGCCCTCCACTTT
CDR3 protein: CAWRIGGESALHF
clone size: -
CDR3 length: 13
V gene: TRBV30
D gene: -
J gene: TRBJ1-6